The 5 T cell receptor beta chains in this list originate from one sample, sequenced in a study of blood T cell repertoires in COVID-19. Here immunoSEQ multiplex PCR was the method, and the copy in TCRdb shows in-frame clones only, minus some. The data show 240,000 or so clones, with roughly 76% seen just once and approximately 7.5% held by the top ten. Sequencing input: peripheral blood. These receptors came from a woman of 80 years or more with COVID-19, enrolled during active disease.

CDR3 sequence: CATSDFTDTGELFF. CDR3 in DNA: TGTGCCACCAGTGATTTTACGGACACCGGGGAGCTGTTTTTT. V and J are TRBV24-1 and TRBJ2-2; D ambiguous. Germline V gene lookup returns CDR1 KGHDR and CDR2 SFDVKD. CDR3 length: 14 residues. The ends were cut back, 1 base at V and 3 bases at J, with 5 bases in the middle.

The rearrangement links TRBV7-9 to TRBJ2-5; 7 bases align to TRBD2. Germline CDR1 is SEHNR and CDR2 is FQNEAQ (reference sequence). Unmatched junction bases numbered 11, after V lost 3 bases and J lost 4 bases. CDR3 length: 16 residues. The DNA for the CDR3 is TGTGCCAGCAGCTTTGGAGCGGGACCAGTACGAGAGACCCAGTACTTC. This sequence encodes CASSFGAGPVRETQYF.

V gene TRBV2 combines with J gene TRBJ1-5, with TRBD1 as a possible D gene (6 bases). V was cut by 1 base and J by 6 bases, with 19 bases left in between. The CDR3 extends over 17 amino acids. Germline CDR1 and CDR2: SNHLY and FYNNEI. The CDR3 DNA follows: TGTGCCAGCAGTGAAGACAGGGCCGCCAAGGGAGTTCAGCCCCAGCATTTT. Amino acid sequence: CASSEDRAAKGVQPQHF.

The chain links TRBV28 to TRBJ1-6; D is possibly TRBD1 (6 bases). CDR1 is MDHEN and CDR2 is SYDVKM in the germline V gene. The CDR3 length is 15 residues. V lost 5 bases and J lost 7, with 15 bases in between. The CDR3 here is CASSQPQRGNSPLHF. The CDR3 DNA reads as TGTGCCAGCAGTCAGCCACAGAGGGGGAATTCACCCCTCCACTTT.

For the CDR3, the DNA is TGTGCCAGCAGCTTAGTGGAGGGACCCACCCTCCACTTT. This gives the protein CASSLVEGPTLHF. The rearrangement links TRBV7-9 to TRBJ1-6, with a possible D match to TRBD1 (5 bases). Trimming took off 1 base at V and 14 bases at J, with 12 bases between the two ends. This CDR3 spans 13 amino acids. Germline-derived CDR1 and CDR2 are SEHNR and FQNEAQ (reference sequence).